The 30 T cell receptor beta chains presented below share a single source sample, sequenced in a study of CXCR3-negative and CXCR3-positive naive CD8 T cells. The method, 5' RACE with UMI labels, was used to prepare the TRB cDNA libraries. TCRdb re-called the 5' RACE reads and shows each CDR3 protein once, DNA omitted. The sample data list tens of thousands of distinct CDR3 sequences. The material sequenced was naive CXCR3- CD8+ T cells from blood. Subset of the sample: CD45RO-CCR7+CD27+CD95- naive CD8+ T cells lacking CXCR3 (TNR3-). Every receptor here comes from a human donor in good health. Some clones in this sample may be carry-over from other donors' samples.

The V call is TRBV7-9, the J call TRBJ2-5; there is no DNA to check the TCRdb D call of TRBD1. Germline V gene lookup returns CDR1 SEHNR and CDR2 FQNEAQ (reference sequence). The CDR3 length is 14 residues. Here the CDR3 reads CASSLWDREETQYF.

This rearrangement joins TRBV12-3 or TRBV12-4 to TRBJ2-5; lacking DNA, the TRBD2 call made by TCRdb goes unchecked. The CDR3 length is 14 residues. This CDR3 reads CASSRPGGLETQYF.

This chain joins TRBV24-1 and TRBJ2-3. CDR1 is KGHDR, CDR2 SFDVKD, per germline. The CDR3 has 17 residues. The CDR3 sequence: CATSDLPVHTHTDTQYF.

The chain is built from TRBV6-6 and TRBJ1-6; without DNA, the TCRdb call of TRBD1 cannot be checked. CDR3 length equals 14 residues. The germline V gene encodes CDR1 MNHNY and CDR2 SVGAGI (reference sequence). The CDR3 spells CASAIQGSGSPLHF.

V gene TRBV6-5 combines with J gene TRBJ2-7. This CDR3 has 15 residues. Germline assignment: CDR1 MNHEY and CDR2 SVGAGI. The CDR3 spells CASSYSSWGSYEQYF.

The gene calls are TRBV29-1 and TRBJ1-3. Germline CDR1 and CDR2: SQVTM and ANQGSEA. The CDR3 loop spans 16 amino acids. The CDR3 loop is CSVVVTVKTFGDTIYF.

CDR3 sequence: CASSLGDNHEQYF. The J gene is TRBJ2-7, the V gene TRBV7-9; the TCRdb D gene call, TRBD1, has no DNA to confirm it. This CDR3 comprises 13 residues. Germline V gives CDR1 SEHNR, CDR2 FQNEAQ (reference sequence).

The chain uses TRBV20-1 and TRBJ2-1. Germline values: CDR1 DFQATT, CDR2 SNEGSKA (reference sequence). The CDR3 covers 16 residues. CDR3 amino acids: CSARDPLAVSYNEQFF.

J is TRBJ1-2 and V is TRBV7-9. The germline V gene encodes CDR1 SEHNR and CDR2 FQNEAQ (reference sequence). This CDR3 is built from 14 residues. The CDR3 loop reads CASSLAGSLYGYTF.

The chain recombines TRBV9 with TRBJ1-2; the TRBD1 assignment by TCRdb is unverifiable without DNA. This CDR3 region has 15 residues. CDR1 and CDR2 from the germline V gene are SGDLS and YYNGEE. The CDR3 loop is CASSPWTQGPYGYTF.

V is TRBV11-2 and J is TRBJ2-2; absent DNA, TCRdb's TRBD1 call cannot be checked. The CDR3 is 16 amino acids. Germline loops: CDR1 SGHAT, CDR2 FQNNGV. CDR3: CASSLVIRGSTGELFF. The whole variable domain, remainder taken from reference TRBV11-2 and TRBJ2-2, is EAGVAQSPRYKIIEKRQSVAFWCNPISGHATLYWYQQILGQGPKLLIQFQNNGVVDDSQLPKDRFSAERLKGVDSTLKIQPAKLEDSAVYLCASSLVIRGSTGELFFGEGSRLTVL.

The rearrangement uses TRBV9 and TRBJ2-1; TCRdb reports TRBD1, a call that lacks DNA to check it against. From germline, CDR1 is SGDLS and CDR2 YYNGEE. The CDR3 loop spans 15 amino acids. CDR3 region: CASSEQGANYNEQFF. The entire variable domain, with the rest obtained from reference TRBV9 and TRBJ2-1, is as follows: DSGVTQTPKHLITATGQRVTLRCSPRSGDLSVYWYQQSLDQGLQFLIQYYNGEERAKGNILERFSAQQFPDLHSELNLSSLELGDSALYFCASSEQGANYNEQFFGPGTRLTVL.

The CDR3 spells CASSAVSSNEQFF. The genes are TRBV7-9 and TRBJ2-1. The length of the CDR3 is 13 residues. The germline V gene encodes CDR1 SEHNR and CDR2 FQNEAQ (reference sequence).

V and J are TRBV7-6 and TRBJ2-7. This CDR3 has 13 residues. Germline CDR1 and CDR2: SGHVS and FNYEAQ. CDR3 region: CASSPGGILGQYF.

The chain has TRBV7-9 and TRBJ1-1; the TCRdb call, TRBD1, lacks DNA for checking. Germline CDR1 is SEHNR and CDR2 is FQNEAQ (reference sequence). CDR3 length equals 14 residues. The CDR3 region is CASSFQGEDTEAFF.

V and J are TRBV9 and TRBJ1-1; TCRdb gives TRBD1 as the D gene, but with no DNA this cannot be confirmed. This CDR3 is 13 amino acids long. CDR1 is SGDLS, CDR2 YYNGEE, per germline. Here the CDR3 reads CASTTGPGTEAFF.

The chain joins TRBV12-3 or TRBV12-4 to TRBJ2-4; the D call from TCRdb, TRBD2, cannot be confirmed without DNA. This CDR3 contains 16 residues. CDR3 sequence reads: CASSLTSGLAKNIQYF.

The chain uses TRBV7-9 and TRBJ1-1. The CDR3 length is 14 residues. CDR1 is SEHNR and CDR2 is FQNEAQ in the germline V gene (reference sequence). This CDR3 is CASSLGAANTEAFF.

The rearrangement joins TRBV6-2 or TRBV6-3 to TRBJ2-2; with no DNA, the TCRdb D assignment of TRBD2 cannot be verified. Germline-derived CDR1 and CDR2 are MNHEY and SVGEGT. This CDR3 contains 17 residues. The chain's CDR3 is CASSYWASGGASGELFF.

The chain links TRBV6-2 or TRBV6-3 to TRBJ2-4; lacking DNA, the TRBD1 call made by TCRdb goes unchecked. Germline V CDR1 and CDR2: MNHEY, SVGEGT. CDR3 length: 17 amino acids. The CDR3 region is CASSYLGGALSKNIQYF.

This sequence joins TRBV12-3 or TRBV12-4 and TRBJ2-7; there is no DNA to check the TCRdb D call of TRBD1. This CDR3 comprises 13 residues. The CDR3 here is CASSFVGVEGQYF.

This chain connects TRBV29-1 to TRBJ2-7; with no DNA, the TCRdb D assignment of TRBD1 cannot be verified. Germline V gene data show CDR1 as SQVTM and CDR2 as ANQGSEA. This CDR3 has 15 residues. The CDR3 loop reads CSVRVLGGGIYEQYF.

The chain recombines TRBV28 with TRBJ2-1; lacking DNA, the TRBD1 call made by TCRdb goes unchecked. The CDR3 totals 13 residues. In germline, CDR1 is MDHEN, CDR2 SYDVKM. This CDR3 is CASSLTGSHEQYF.

V usage is TRBV9 and J usage is TRBJ2-1; TCRdb calls TRBD2, which cannot be checked without DNA. Germline V gives CDR1 SGDLS, CDR2 YYNGEE. This CDR3 contains 15 residues. The CDR3 reads CASSVTSGVANEQFF.

V is TRBV11-2 and J is TRBJ2-3; with no DNA, the TCRdb D assignment of TRBD2 cannot be verified. This CDR3 contains 17 residues. Germline V gene sequence: CDR1 SGHAT, CDR2 FQNNGV. CDR3 region: CASSALKGLEVTDTQYF.

The V gene is TRBV3-1, the J gene TRBJ2-1; TCRdb's D call, TRBD2, is unchecked because there is no DNA. The CDR3 length is 17 residues. Germline-derived CDR1 and CDR2 are LGHDT and YNNKEL (reference sequence). The CDR3 loop is CASSLGPTSGRRNEQFF.

The rearrangement joins TRBV12-3 or TRBV12-4 to TRBJ2-5; TCRdb returns TRBD1, unconfirmable since there is no DNA. The CDR3 is 14 amino acids. CDR3 sequence reads: CASNHGTGVETQYF.

The gene calls are TRBV28 and TRBJ2-1; no DNA is available, so the TRBD1 call from TCRdb remains unchecked. This CDR3 region has 13 residues. Germline V gene lookup returns CDR1 MDHEN and CDR2 SYDVKM. The CDR3 sequence is CASTSGGGGEQFF.

The chain joins TRBV20-1 to TRBJ1-2. The CDR3 is made up of 15 amino acids. Germline V lookup: CDR1 DFQATT, CDR2 SNEGSKA (reference sequence). The CDR3 reads CSARVGLQALYGYTF.

The chain recombines TRBV28 with TRBJ1-2; TCRdb's D call of TRBD1 is untestable without DNA. CDR1 and CDR2 from the germline V gene are MDHEN and SYDVKM. The CDR3 spans 13 residues. Here the CDR3 reads CASSRDPYYGYTF.